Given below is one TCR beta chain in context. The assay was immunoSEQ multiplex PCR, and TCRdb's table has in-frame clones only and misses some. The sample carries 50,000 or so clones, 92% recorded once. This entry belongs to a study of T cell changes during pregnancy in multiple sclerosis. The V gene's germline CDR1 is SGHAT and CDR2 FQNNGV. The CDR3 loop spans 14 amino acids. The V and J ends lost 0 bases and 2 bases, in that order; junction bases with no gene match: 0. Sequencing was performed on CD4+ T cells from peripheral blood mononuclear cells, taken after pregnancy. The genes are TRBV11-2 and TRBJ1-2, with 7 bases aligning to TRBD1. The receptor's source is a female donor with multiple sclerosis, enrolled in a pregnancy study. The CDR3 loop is CASSLEQGNYGYTF. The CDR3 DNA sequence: TGTGCCAGCAGCTTAGAACAGGGGAACTATGGCTACACCTTC.